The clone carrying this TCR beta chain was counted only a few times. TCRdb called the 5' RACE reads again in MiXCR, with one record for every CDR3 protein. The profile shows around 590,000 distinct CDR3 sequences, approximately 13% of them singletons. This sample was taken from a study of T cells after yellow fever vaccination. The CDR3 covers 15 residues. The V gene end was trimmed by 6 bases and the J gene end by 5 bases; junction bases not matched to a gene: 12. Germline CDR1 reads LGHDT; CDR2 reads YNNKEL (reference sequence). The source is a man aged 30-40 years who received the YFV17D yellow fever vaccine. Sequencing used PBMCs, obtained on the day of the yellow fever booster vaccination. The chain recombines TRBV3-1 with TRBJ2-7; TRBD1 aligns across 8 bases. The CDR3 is CASSLRTGGSHEQYF. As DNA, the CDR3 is TGTGCCAGCAGTCTCCGAACAGGGGGGTCCCACGAGCAGTACTTC.